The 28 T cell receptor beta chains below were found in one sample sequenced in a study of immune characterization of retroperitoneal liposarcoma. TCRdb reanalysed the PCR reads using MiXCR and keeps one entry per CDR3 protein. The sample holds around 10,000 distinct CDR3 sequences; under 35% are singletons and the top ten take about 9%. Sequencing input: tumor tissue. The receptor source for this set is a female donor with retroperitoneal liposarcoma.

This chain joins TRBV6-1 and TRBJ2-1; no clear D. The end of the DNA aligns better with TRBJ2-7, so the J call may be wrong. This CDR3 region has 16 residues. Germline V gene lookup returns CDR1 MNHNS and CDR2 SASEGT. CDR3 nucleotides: TGTGCCAGCAGTGAAGCGGTCGGAAGCTCCTACAATGAGCAGTACTTC. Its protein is CASSEAVGSSYNEQYF.

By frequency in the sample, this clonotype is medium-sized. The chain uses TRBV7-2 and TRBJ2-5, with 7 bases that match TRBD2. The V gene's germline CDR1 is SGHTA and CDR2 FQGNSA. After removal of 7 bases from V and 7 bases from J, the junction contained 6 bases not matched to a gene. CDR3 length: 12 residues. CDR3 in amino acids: CASNPPGGTQYF. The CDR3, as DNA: TGTGCCAGCAACCCCCCGGGGGGGACCCAGTACTTC.

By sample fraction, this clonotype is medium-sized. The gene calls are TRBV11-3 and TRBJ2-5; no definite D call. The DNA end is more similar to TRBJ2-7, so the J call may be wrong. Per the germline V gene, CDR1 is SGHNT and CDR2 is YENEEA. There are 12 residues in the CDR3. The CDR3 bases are TGTGCCAGCAGCTTTAGGGACTACGAGCAGTACTTC. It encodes CASSFRDYEQYF.

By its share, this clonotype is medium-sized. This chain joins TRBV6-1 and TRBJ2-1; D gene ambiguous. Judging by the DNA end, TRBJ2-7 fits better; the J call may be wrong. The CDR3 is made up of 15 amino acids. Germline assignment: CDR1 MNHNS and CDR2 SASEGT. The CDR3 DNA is TGTGCCAGCAGTGAGACGTCCCCTTTGGGTCTCGAGCAGTACTTC. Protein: CASSETSPLGLEQYF.

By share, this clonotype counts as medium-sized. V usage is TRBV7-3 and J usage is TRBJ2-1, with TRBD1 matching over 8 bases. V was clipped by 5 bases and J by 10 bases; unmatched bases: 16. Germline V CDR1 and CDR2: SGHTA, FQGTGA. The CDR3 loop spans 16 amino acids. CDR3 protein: CASSPNRHGQGREQFF. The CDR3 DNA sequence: TGTGCCAGCAGCCCTAACCGGCATGGACAGGGTCGCGAGCAGTTCTTC. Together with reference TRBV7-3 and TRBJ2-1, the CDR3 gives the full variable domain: GAGVSQTPSNKVTEKGKYVELRCDPISGHTALYWYRQSLGQGPEFLIYFQGTGAADDSGLPNDRFFAVRPEGSVSTLKIQRTERGDSAVYLCASSPNRHGQGREQFFGPGTRLTVL.

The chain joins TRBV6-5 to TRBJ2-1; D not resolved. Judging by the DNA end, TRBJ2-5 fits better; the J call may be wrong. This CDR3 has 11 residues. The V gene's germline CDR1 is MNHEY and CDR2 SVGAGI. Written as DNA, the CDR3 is TGTGCCAGCCTCTCAGTCGGGACCCAGTACTTC. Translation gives CASLSVGTQYF.

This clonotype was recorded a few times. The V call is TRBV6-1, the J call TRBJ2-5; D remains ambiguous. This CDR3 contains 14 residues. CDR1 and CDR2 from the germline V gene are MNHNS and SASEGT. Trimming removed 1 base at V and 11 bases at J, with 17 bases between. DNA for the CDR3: TGTGCCAGCAGTGAAGTGGTGGGCGGCTTTGAGCAGTACTTC. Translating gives CASSEVVGGFEQYF.

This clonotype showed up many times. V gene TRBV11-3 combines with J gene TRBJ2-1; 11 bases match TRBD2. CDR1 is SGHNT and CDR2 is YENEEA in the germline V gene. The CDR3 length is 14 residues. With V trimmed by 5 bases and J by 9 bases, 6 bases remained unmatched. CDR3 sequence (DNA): TGTGCCAGCAGCGACCGGACTAGCGGGCTTGAGCAGTTCTTC. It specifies CASSDRTSGLEQFF.

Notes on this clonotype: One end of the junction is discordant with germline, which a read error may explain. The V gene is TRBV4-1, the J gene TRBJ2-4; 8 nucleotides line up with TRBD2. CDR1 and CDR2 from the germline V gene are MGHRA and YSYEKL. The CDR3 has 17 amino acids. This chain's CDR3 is CASSSLTGTSGYNEQYF. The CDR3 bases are TGTGCCAGCAGCTCATTAACGGGAACTAGCGGCTACAATGAGCAGTACTTC.

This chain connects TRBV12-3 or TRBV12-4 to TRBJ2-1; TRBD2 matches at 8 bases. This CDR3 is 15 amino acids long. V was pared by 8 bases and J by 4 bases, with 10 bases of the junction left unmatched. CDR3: CASRPPAGGYNEQFF. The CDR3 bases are TGTGCCAGCCGACCTCCGGCGGGGGGATACAATGAGCAGTTCTTC.

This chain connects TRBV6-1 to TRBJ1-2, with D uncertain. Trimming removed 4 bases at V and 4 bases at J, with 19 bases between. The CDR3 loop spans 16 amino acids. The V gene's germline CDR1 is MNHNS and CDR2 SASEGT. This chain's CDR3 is CASSGQSMARAYGYTF. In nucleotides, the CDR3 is TGTGCCAGCAGTGGGCAGTCAATGGCGAGAGCCTATGGCTACACCTTC.

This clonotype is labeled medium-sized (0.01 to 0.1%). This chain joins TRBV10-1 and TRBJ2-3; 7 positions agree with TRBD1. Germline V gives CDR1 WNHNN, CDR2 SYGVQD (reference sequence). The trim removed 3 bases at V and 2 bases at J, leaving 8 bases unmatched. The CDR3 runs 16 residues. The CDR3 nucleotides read TGCGCCAGCAGTGATAGCGAACAGGGGAACACAGATACGCAGTATTTT. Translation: CASSDSEQGNTDTQYF.

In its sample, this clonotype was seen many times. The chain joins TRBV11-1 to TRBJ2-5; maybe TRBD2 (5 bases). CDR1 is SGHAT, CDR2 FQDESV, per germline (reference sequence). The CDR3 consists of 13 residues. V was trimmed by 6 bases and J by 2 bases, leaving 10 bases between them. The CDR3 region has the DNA TGTGCCAGCAGTCCCCGGGATCAAGAGACCCAGTACTTC. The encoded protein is CASSPRDQETQYF.

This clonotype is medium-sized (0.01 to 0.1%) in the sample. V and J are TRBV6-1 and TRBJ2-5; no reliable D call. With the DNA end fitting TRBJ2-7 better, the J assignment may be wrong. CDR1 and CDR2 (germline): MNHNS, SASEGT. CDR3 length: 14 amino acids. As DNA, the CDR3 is TGTGCCAGCAGTGAATTTTACGGCTCCTACGAGCAGTACTTC. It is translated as CASSEFYGSYEQYF.

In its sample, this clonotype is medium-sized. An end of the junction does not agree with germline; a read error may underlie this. The CDR3 DNA sequence: TGTGCTAGCAGCTTAAGGGAATTGGGTGAGCAGTTCTTC. This translates into CASSLRELGEQFF. The chain uses TRBV7-7 and TRBJ2-1, with D unclear. Germline V gene data show CDR1 as SSHAT and CDR2 as FNYEAQ (reference sequence). There are 13 residues in the CDR3.

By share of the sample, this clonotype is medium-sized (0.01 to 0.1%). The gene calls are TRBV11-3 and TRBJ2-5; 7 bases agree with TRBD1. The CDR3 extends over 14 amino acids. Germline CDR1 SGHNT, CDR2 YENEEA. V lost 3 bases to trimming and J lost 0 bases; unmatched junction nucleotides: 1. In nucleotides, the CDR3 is TGTGCCAGCAGCTTGGGACAGTACCAAGAGACCCAGTACTTC. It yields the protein CASSLGQYQETQYF.

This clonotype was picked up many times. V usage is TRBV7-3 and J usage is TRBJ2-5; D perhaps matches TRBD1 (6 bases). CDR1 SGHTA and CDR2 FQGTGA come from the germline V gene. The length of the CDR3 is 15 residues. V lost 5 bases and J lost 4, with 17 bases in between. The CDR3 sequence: CASSPGPGDPETQYF. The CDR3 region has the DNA TGTGCCAGCAGCCCTGGCCCAGGGGATCCAGAGACCCAGTACTTC.

CDR3 sequence: CASSQAPDSYEQYF. CDR3 DNA sequence: TGTGCCAGCAGTCAAGCCCCGGACAGCTACGAGCAGTACTTC. The rearrangement links TRBV6-6 to TRBJ2-3; tentative D call: TRBD1 (6 bases). The end of the DNA aligns better with TRBJ2-7, so the J call may be wrong. In germline, CDR1 is MNHNY, CDR2 SVGAGI (reference sequence). The CDR3 sequence is 14 residues long.

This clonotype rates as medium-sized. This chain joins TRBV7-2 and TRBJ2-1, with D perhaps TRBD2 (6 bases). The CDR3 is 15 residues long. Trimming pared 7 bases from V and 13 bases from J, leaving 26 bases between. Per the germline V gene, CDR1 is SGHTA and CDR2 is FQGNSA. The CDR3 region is CASTTSRDSQETQFF. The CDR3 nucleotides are TGTGCCAGCACCACTTCGCGGGACTCCCAAGAGACCCAGTTCTTC. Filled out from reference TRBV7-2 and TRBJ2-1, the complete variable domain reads GAGVSQSPSNKVTEKGKDVELRCDPISGHTALYWYRQSLGQGLEFLIYFQGNSAPDKSGLPSDRFSAERTGGSVSTLTIQRTQQEDSAVYLCASTTSRDSQETQFFGPGTRLTVL.

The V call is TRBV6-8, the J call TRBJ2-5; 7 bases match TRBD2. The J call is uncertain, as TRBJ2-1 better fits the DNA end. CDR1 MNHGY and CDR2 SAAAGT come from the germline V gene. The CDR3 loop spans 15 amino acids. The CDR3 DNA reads TGTGCCAGCAGTAGGGACTATGAGTACCAAGAGACCCAGTTCTTC. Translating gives CASSRDYEYQETQFF.

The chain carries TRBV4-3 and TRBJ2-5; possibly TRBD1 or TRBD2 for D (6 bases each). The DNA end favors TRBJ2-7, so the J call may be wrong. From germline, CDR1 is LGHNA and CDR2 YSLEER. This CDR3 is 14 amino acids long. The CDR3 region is CASNLGGLGDEQYF. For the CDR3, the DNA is TGCGCCAGCAACCTAGGGGGGTTGGGGGACGAGCAGTACTTC.

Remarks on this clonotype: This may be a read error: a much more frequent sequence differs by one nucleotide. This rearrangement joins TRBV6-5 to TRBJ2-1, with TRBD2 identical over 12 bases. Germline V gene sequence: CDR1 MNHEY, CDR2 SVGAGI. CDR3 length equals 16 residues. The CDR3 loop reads CANSGGLAGLYNEQFF. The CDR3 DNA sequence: TGTGCCAACAGTGGGGGACTAGCGGGTTTGTACAATGAGCAGTTCTTC.

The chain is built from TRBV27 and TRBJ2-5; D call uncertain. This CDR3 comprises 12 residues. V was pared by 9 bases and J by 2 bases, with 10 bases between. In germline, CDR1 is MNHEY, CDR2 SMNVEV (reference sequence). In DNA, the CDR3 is TGTGCCAGTCGGCGGTTGCAAGAGACCCAGTACTTC. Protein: CASRRLQETQYF.

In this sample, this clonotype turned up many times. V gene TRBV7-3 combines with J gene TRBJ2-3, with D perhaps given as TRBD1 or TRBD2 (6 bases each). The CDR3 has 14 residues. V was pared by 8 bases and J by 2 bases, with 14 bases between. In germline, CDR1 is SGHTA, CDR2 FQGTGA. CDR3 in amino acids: CASSEGGFTDTQYF. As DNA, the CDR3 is TGTGCCAGCTCCGAGGGGGGATTCACAGATACGCAGTATTTT.

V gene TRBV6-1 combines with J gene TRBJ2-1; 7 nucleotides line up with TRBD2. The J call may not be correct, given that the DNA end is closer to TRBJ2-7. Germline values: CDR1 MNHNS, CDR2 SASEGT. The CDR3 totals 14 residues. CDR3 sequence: CASSQSGAYNEQYF. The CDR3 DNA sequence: TGTGCCAGCAGCCAGAGCGGGGCCTACAATGAGCAGTACTTC.

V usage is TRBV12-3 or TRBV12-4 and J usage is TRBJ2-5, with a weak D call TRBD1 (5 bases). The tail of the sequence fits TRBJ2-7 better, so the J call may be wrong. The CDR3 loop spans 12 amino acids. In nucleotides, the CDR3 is TGTGCCAGCAGTTTACAGGGTTACGAGCAGTACTTC. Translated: CASSLQGYEQYF.

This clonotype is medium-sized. Here the CDR3 reads CASSLIGLAGGNEQYF. CDR3 bases: TGTGCCAGCAGCTTAATCGGACTAGCGGGAGGGAATGAGCAGTACTTC. V gene TRBV11-3 combines with J gene TRBJ2-1; 15 bases align to TRBD2. The assigned J gene may be wrong: the sequence end matches TRBJ2-7 better. The V gene's germline CDR1 is SGHNT and CDR2 YENEEA. This CDR3 is built from 16 residues.

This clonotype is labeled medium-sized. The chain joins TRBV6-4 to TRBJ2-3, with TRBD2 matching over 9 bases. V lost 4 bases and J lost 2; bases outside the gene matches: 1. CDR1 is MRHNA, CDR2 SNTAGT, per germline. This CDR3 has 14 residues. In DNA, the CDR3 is TGTGCCAGCAGTGTAGCGGGGGCCACAGATACGCAGTATTTT. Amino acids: CASSVAGATDTQYF.